The T cell receptor beta chain under discussion was sequenced for a study of blood T cell repertoires in COVID-19. For the study at large: COVID-19 samples from acute and convalescent phases originated in the United States, Italy and Spain. The analysed material was cDNA or gDNA that came from T cells, B-cell-depleted T cells, or PBMCs.

Looked up from germline, CDR1 is SGHRS and CDR2 is YFSETQ. This CDR3 contains 15 residues. The V gene end was trimmed by 4 bases and the J gene end by 3 bases; junction bases not matched to a gene: 6. Original processing notes: Cell counts per sample came from amplifying reference gene primers. The protocol was immunoSEQ multiplex PCR, while the TCRdb copy is restricted to in-frame clones and leaves out a portion. The D gene and trimming were derived from the DNA, and the V and J assignments and clone size from that table. Of 250,000 to 300,000 clones in the sample, just under 90% were seen once. The chain couples TRBV5-1 to TRBJ2-5; the match to TRBD2 covers 10 bases. The origin of this receptor is a woman aged 30 to 39 with COVID-19, enrolled during active disease. The specimen was peripheral blood. CDR3 DNA: TGCGCCAGCAGCCCCAATACTAGCGGGAAAGAGACCCAGTACTTC. Translation: CASSPNTSGKETQYF.